Listed below are T cell receptor beta chains from one sample, sequenced in a study of T-cell reconstitution after alpha-beta-depleted transplantation in children. TCRdb re-analysed the PCR reads in MiXCR, keeping a single row per CDR3 protein. The table records about 410,000 distinct CDR3 sequences, about 20% of them present only once. Sequencing was performed on PBMCs from the stem cell graft donor, taken from the stem cell graft. The receptors here all came from a human donor who donated a stem cell graft to a child with acute myeloid leukemia. The CDR3 runs from the conserved cysteine through the conserved F or W.

J gene | V gene | CDR3 protein
TRBJ2-5 | TRBV5-1 | CASSLEFGRAQETQYF
TRBJ2-7 | TRBV20-1 | CSAKGRVEGEQYF
TRBJ2-1 | TRBV12-3/TRBV12-4 | CASSLILDRAGDFYNEQFF
TRBJ1-2 | TRBV20-1 | CSARQQGSHGYTF
TRBJ2-1 | TRBV5-1 | CASSLGQTSYNEQFF
TRBJ2-1 | TRBV20-1 | CSAYSKPSGTSHYNEQFF
TRBJ2-3 | TRBV27 | CASSPGRGRPDTQYF
TRBJ1-5 | TRBV6-1 | CASSERGGPNQPQHF
TRBJ2-1 | TRBV20-1 | CCAYSETPKVWNEQFF
TRBJ2-5 | TRBV7-9 | CASSLESMTEETQYF
TRBJ2-2 | TRBV7-6 | CASSLLRESYTGELFF
TRBJ2-1 | TRBV4-3 | CASSQDPDRERNEQFF
TRBJ2-3 | TRBV12-5 | CASGLGQDSADTQYF
TRBJ1-2 | TRBV29-1 | CSVVSGAASGYTF
TRBJ1-3 | TRBV29-1 | CSVGTGARNTIYF
TRBJ2-1 | TRBV5-1 | CASRGGTGNYNEQFF
TRBJ2-1 | TRBV20-1 | CSAGALAGDYNEQFF
TRBJ1-5 | TRBV6-5 | CASKRGGWDQPQHF
TRBJ2-5 | TRBV15 | CATSPRDPIVQETQYF
TRBJ2-5 | TRBV7-2 | CASSQARAPLGDQYF
TRBJ1-1 | TRBV12-3/TRBV12-4 | CASSPNGNTEAFF
TRBJ1-1 | TRBV11-2 | CASSLVGPKKNTEAFF
TRBJ2-5 | TRBV24-1 | CATSALIGSQETQYF
TRBJ1-2 | TRBV7-3 | CASSPNGKGGYYGYTF
TRBJ2-1 | TRBV24-1 | CATSDWGGDGYNEQFF
TRBJ2-5 | TRBV28 | CASSQLAGGQETQYF
TRBJ2-3 | TRBV20-1 | CSAIPLAGLNTDTQYF
TRBJ2-7 | TRBV12-3/TRBV12-4 | CASSLSIEGSYEQYF
TRBJ2-7 | TRBV3-1 | CASSQAESEQYF
TRBJ2-1 | TRBV24-1 | CATRETSSNEQFF
TRBJ2-1 | TRBV7-3 | CASSPPGSGRWNEQFF
TRBJ1-5 | TRBV28 | CASSTNQYSNQPQHF
TRBJ2-3 | TRBV25-1 | CASSAGPEYTDTQYF
TRBJ2-7 | TRBV30 | CAWSSGSSEQYF
TRBJ1-4 | TRBV20-1 | CSASNNRVPRGKLFF
TRBJ2-2 | TRBV5-1 | CASSLMEGATNTGELFF
TRBJ2-1 | TRBV27 | CASEPSGLYGSLYNEQFF
TRBJ2-3 | TRBV5-1 | CASSLSGSDTQYF
TRBJ2-7 | TRBV27 | CATLGTVPYEQYF
TRBJ2-6 | TRBV5-1 | CASSLARPTSGANVLTF
TRBJ2-1 | TRBV7-2 | CASSSTRDNEQFF
TRBJ2-3 | TRBV28 | CASSFYRWTSGASTDTQYF
TRBJ2-1 | TRBV6-5 | CASSRLGGYNEQFF
TRBJ2-3 | TRBV18 | CASSPLAQLTDTQYF
TRBJ2-7 | TRBV5-1 | CASRGHYEQYF
TRBJ2-1 | TRBV19 | CATTGGNGYNEQFF
TRBJ2-1 | TRBV12-3/TRBV12-4 | CASSPGLAYREQFF
TRBJ1-5 | TRBV18 | CASSAGQGGQPQHF